The 4 T cell receptor beta chains below were found in one sample sequenced in a study of shared clonotypes between healthy human individuals. Using immunoSEQ multiplex PCR, the repertoire was profiled, and TCRdb retains in-frame clones only, with some absent. The profile covers over a million clones, with about 84% appearing a single time and more than 0.55% taken by the ten largest. The sequencing sample was made of memory CD4+ T cells from PBMCs. Stated subset: CD45RA-negative fraction. These receptors came from a man aged 18-30 years in good health. Some clones in this sample may be carry-over from other donors' samples.

This clone was detected a few times. This rearrangement joins TRBV28 to TRBJ1-1, with 8 nucleotides matching TRBD1. Looked up from germline, CDR1 is MDHEN and CDR2 is SYDVKM. Trimming at V came to 6 bases and at J to 11 bases, leaving 17 bases not matched to a gene. This CDR3 has 15 residues. DNA for the CDR3: TGTGCCAGCAGCCCCCGTAGAGCAGGGGGCGGGTTGGCTTTCTTT. Its protein is CASSPRRAGGGLAFF.

V is TRBV18 and J is TRBJ2-7; 12 bases align to TRBD1. The germline V gene has CDR1 KGHSH and CDR2 LQKENI. This CDR3 region has 19 residues. After removal of 3 bases from V and 2 bases from J, the junction contained 14 bases not matched to a gene. CDR3 sequence (DNA): TGTGCCAGCTCACCGGGACAGGGGGCTGACAATAGCCCCCCCTACGAGCAGTACTTC. This gives the protein CASSPGQGADNSPPYEQYF.

The CDR3 nucleotides are TGCGCCAGCAGCTTGGGCTCGGGACGGATTAATGAAAAACTGTTTTTT. Its translation: CASSLGSGRINEKLFF. The V call is TRBV5-1, the J call TRBJ1-4; D may be TRBD1 (5 bases). V lost 0 bases to trimming and J lost 4 bases, with 13 bases between them. The CDR3 spans 16 residues. Germline V CDR1 and CDR2: SGHRS, YFSETQ.

This clone was observed many times. This chain connects TRBV5-1 to TRBJ2-1, with 7 nucleotides matching TRBD1. Trimming cost V 5 bases and J 4 bases; bases outside gene matches: 12. From germline, CDR1 is SGHRS and CDR2 YFSETQ. The CDR3 is made up of 16 amino acids. CDR3 in DNA: TGCGCCAGCAGACTAGGGCTAGGGACAGCTTACAATGAGCAGTTCTTC. It specifies CASRLGLGTAYNEQFF.